The clone carrying this T cell receptor (beta chain) was found a few times. Using a J-beta primer mix together with a sample-barcoded 5' primer, a second PCR was run for roughly 7 to 11 cycles. TCRdb independently ran MiXCR on the 5' RACE reads; one entry per CDR3 protein. The sample has 850,000 or so distinct CDR3 sequences; more than 25% are singletons. Germline V gene sequence: CDR1 MNHEY, CDR2 SVGEGT. This CDR3 contains 17 residues. J lost 7 bases, V lost 2 bases, and 13 bases had no gene match. This sample was taken from a study of blood T cells in healthy people across ages. The chain joins TRBV6-2 or TRBV6-3 to TRBJ2-2; 7 nucleotides match TRBD2. Material for sequencing was blood. The clonotype originates from a woman aged 80 or over in good health. The CDR3 coding sequence is TGTGCCAGCAGTTACGGATCCGGGGGGATATTTATCGGGGAGCTGTTTTTT. Translation: CASSYGSGGIFIGELFF.